This TCR beta chain came from a study of blood T cells in healthy people across ages. The CDR3 has 13 residues. The germline CDR1 and CDR2 sequences are SGDLS and YYNGEE. Trimming stripped 7 bases from V and 4 bases from J, with 14 bases between. Together with a sample-barcoded 5' primer, a J-beta primer mix was included in a second PCR lasting about 7 to 12 cycles. TCRdb fed the 5' RACE reads into MiXCR, producing one record per CDR3 protein. The data contain just over 1 million distinct CDR3 sequences, more than 35% of them singletons. This receptor was obtained from a woman in her sixties or seventies in good health. Sequenced material: blood. The chain couples TRBV9 to TRBJ1-1, with TRBD1 as a possible D gene (6 bases). This CDR3 is CASRMTGFTEAFF. The DNA of the CDR3 is TGTGCCAGCCGCATGACAGGATTCACTGAAGCTTTCTTT.